The 27 T cell receptor beta chains in this list originate from one sample, sequenced in a study of blood T cell repertoires in COVID-19. Assay: immunoSEQ multiplex PCR; the TCRdb copy retains only in-frame clones and omits some. Here the sample spans 140,000 to 150,000 clones, 75% to 90% being singletons. The sample was peripheral blood. The origin of the receptors is a woman aged 60-75 years with COVID-19, enrolled during active disease.

The chain is built from TRBV11-2 and TRBJ2-2; TRBD1 aligns across 9 bases. V was pared by 5 bases and J by 7 bases, with 5 bases of the junction left unmatched. The CDR3 sequence is 14 residues long. From germline, CDR1 is SGHAT and CDR2 FQNNGV. This CDR3 is CASSPQGAVGELFF. DNA for the CDR3: TGTGCCAGCAGCCCACAGGGGGCCGTCGGGGAGCTGTTTTTT.

The V and J genes are TRBV11-3 and TRBJ2-3, with D uncertain. Trimming removed 5 bases from V and 12 bases from J, with 15 bases in between. The CDR3 loop spans 12 amino acids. Germline V gene sequence: CDR1 SGHNT, CDR2 YENEEA. The DNA for the CDR3 is TGTGCCAGCAGCACAACCGGGTCCAACCAGTATTTT. Amino acids: CASSTTGSNQYF.

This chain uses TRBV5-4 with TRBJ2-3; 7 positions agree with TRBD1. The CDR3 extends over 16 amino acids. Germline CDR1 and CDR2: SGHNT and YYREEE (reference sequence). Trimming took 7 bases from V and 0 from J; bases not matched to a gene: 11. CDR3 in amino acids: CASLRTGPTSTDTQYF. The CDR3 DNA sequence: TGTGCCAGCTTGAGGACAGGCCCGACGAGCACAGATACGCAGTATTTT.

CDR3 DNA sequence: TGTGCCAGCAGCCTTTCGACAGGGGACGACTACGAGCAGTACTTC. Residues: CASSLSTGDDYEQYF. V usage is TRBV4-2 and J usage is TRBJ2-7, with 8 bases identical to TRBD1. V gave up 4 bases and J gave up 3 bases; unmatched junction bases: 8. Per germline, CDR1 LGHNA and CDR2 YNFKEQ. CDR3 length: 15 residues.

V and J are TRBV2 and TRBJ1-2; 9 positions match TRBD1. The germline gives CDR1 SNHLY, CDR2 FYNNEI. The CDR3 covers 13 residues. The junction had 4 bases not matched to a gene; V was cut back by 5 bases and J by 6 bases. The CDR3 region has the DNA TGTGCCAGCAGTTCCGGGACAGGGAATGGCTACACCTTC. Translated: CASSSGTGNGYTF.

CDR3 residues: CASLGLYSSYEQYF. The CDR3 bases are TGTGCCAGCCTTGGACTGTACAGCTCCTACGAGCAGTACTTC. The rearrangement links TRBV28 to TRBJ2-7; tentatively, D is TRBD2 (5 bases). V lost 8 bases to trimming and J lost 0 bases, with 14 bases between them. The V gene's germline CDR1 is MDHEN and CDR2 SYDVKM. The CDR3 sequence is 14 residues long. The full variable domain, its missing parts supplied by reference TRBV28 and TRBJ2-7, is DVKVTQSSRYLVKRTGEKVFLECVQDMDHENMFWYRQDPGLGLRLIYFSYDVKMKEKGDIPEGYSVSREKKERFSLILESASTNQTSMYLCASLGLYSSYEQYFGPGTRLTVT.

The CDR3 coding sequence is TGTGCCACCAGCGAGGACAGACGACGGCAGTTCTTC. This encodes CATSEDRRRQFF. The chain carries TRBV15 and TRBJ2-1, with D possibly TRBD1 on 6 matching bases. The CDR3 contains 12 residues. The V gene lost 5 bases and the J gene lost 12 bases, with 14 bases spanning the gap. Germline assignment: CDR1 LNHNV and CDR2 YYDKDF (reference sequence).

This clone was recorded a few times. The J gene is TRBJ2-2, the V gene TRBV9, with D possibly being TRBD1 (6 bases). Trimming cost V 5 bases and J 0 bases, with 14 bases left between them. CDR3 length equals 16 residues. Germline assignment: CDR1 SGDLS and CDR2 YYNGEE. The CDR3 DNA sequence: TGTGCCAGCAGTATCAGACAGGCAGCGAACACCGGGGAGCTGTTTTTT. Translating gives CASSIRQAANTGELFF.

The V and J genes are TRBV2 and TRBJ2-3, with a possible D match to TRBD2 (6 bases). The CDR3 extends over 14 amino acids. The V end was cut by 10 bases, the J end by 1 base, with 15 bases between. The germline V gene has CDR1 SNHLY and CDR2 FYNNEI. In DNA, the CDR3 is TGTGCCACCCGATTGGGGGGAGGCACAGATACGCAGTATTTT. Its protein product is CATRLGGGTDTQYF.

The J gene is TRBJ2-2, the V gene TRBV18, with D maybe TRBD1 (6 bases). CDR1 KGHSH and CDR2 LQKENI come from the germline V gene. The CDR3 contains 14 residues. V was cut by 2 bases and J by 7 bases, with 11 bases left in between. CDR3 region: CASSPGGTFGELFF. DNA for the CDR3: TGTGCCAGCTCACCAGGGGGCACCTTCGGGGAGCTGTTTTTT. The full variable domain, rest sourced from reference TRBV18 and TRBJ2-2, is NAGVMQNPRHLVRRRGQEARLRCSPMKGHSHVYWYRQLPEEGLKFMVYLQKENIIDESGMPKERFSAEFPKEGPSILRIQQVVRGDSAAYFCASSPGGTFGELFFGEGSRLTVL.

The rearrangement links TRBV10-2 to TRBJ1-2; 8 bases fit TRBD1. Germline CDR1 and CDR2: WSHSY and SAAADI. The junction had 8 bases not matched to a gene; V was cut back by 6 bases and J by 5 bases. The CDR3 extends over 14 amino acids. This chain's CDR3 is CASRPGQGGYGYTF. The CDR3 nucleotides are TGCGCCAGCAGACCTGGACAGGGCGGGTATGGCTACACCTTC.

J is TRBJ1-2 and V is TRBV5-4; perhaps TRBD1 as D (5 bases). Trimming left V 0 bases short and J 6 bases short, with 21 bases between. Germline-derived CDR1 and CDR2 are SGHNT and YYREEE (reference sequence). This CDR3 spans 17 amino acids. The CDR3 spells CASSLAGSGGARDGYTF. CDR3 DNA: TGTGCCAGCAGCTTGGCCGGTTCGGGGGGTGCAAGGGATGGCTACACCTTC.

V gene TRBV19 combines with J gene TRBJ1-1; D is undetermined. The CDR3 has 13 amino acids. Germline V lookup: CDR1 LNHDA, CDR2 SQIVND (reference sequence). Trimming stripped 5 bases from V and 4 bases from J, with 11 bases between. The chain's CDR3 is CASSGEEGTEAFF. In nucleotides, the CDR3 is TGTGCCAGTAGTGGAGAGGAGGGCACTGAAGCTTTCTTT.

V is TRBV13 and J is TRBJ1-6, with D maybe TRBD1 (5 bases). CDR3 length: 14 amino acids. Germline V gives CDR1 PRHDT, CDR2 FYEKMQ (reference sequence). V lost 10 bases and J 0 bases, leaving 10 bases between the germline ends. The chain's CDR3 is CATHRSSYNSPLHF. The CDR3 coding sequence is TGTGCCACTCACAGGAGCTCCTATAATTCACCCCTCCACTTT.

The chain recombines TRBV2 with TRBJ2-1; 8 bases fit TRBD2. Per germline, CDR1 SNHLY and CDR2 FYNNEI. CDR3 length: 16 amino acids. With V trimmed by 7 bases and J by 2 bases, 10 bases remained unmatched. The CDR3 DNA is TGTGCCAGCAACCCCCGGTCGGGGGGGGCCTACAATGAGCAGTTCTTC. This gives the protein CASNPRSGGAYNEQFF.

This chain joins TRBV6-5 and TRBJ2-7; D unresolved. Trimming took 5 bases from V and 0 from J, leaving 14 bases between them. This CDR3 spans 15 amino acids. CDR1 and CDR2 (germline): MNHEY, SVGAGI. DNA for the CDR3: TGTGCCAGCAGTCTCGCGCCGGTTAGCTCCTACGAGCAGTACTTC. It encodes CASSLAPVSSYEQYF.

This clone was seen a handful of times. CDR3 in amino acids: CASSLAAGGLAYEQYF. For the CDR3, the DNA is TGTGCCAGCAGCTTAGCCGCGGGGGGGCTTGCGTACGAGCAGTACTTC. The chain uses TRBV7-6 and TRBJ2-7, with 9 positions matching TRBD2. Germline V CDR1 and CDR2: SGHVS, FNYEAQ. This CDR3 comprises 16 residues. J lost 4 bases, V lost 0 bases, and 7 bases had no gene match.

The CDR3 loop reads CASSVNAGSPETQYF. The CDR3 DNA reads TGTGCCAGCAGCGTGAACGCCGGGAGTCCGGAGACCCAGTACTTC. V usage is TRBV5-4 and J usage is TRBJ2-5; D might be TRBD2 (6 bases). The CDR3 contains 15 residues. V was clipped by 4 bases and J by 5 bases, with 18 bases between them. Germline-derived CDR1 and CDR2 are SGHNT and YYREEE (reference sequence).

J is TRBJ2-2 and V is TRBV5-1; possible D gene TRBD2, 6 bases. Deletions cut 0 bases from V and 6 bases from J, with 15 bases between. The germline gives CDR1 SGHRS, CDR2 YFSETQ. The CDR3 is 16 residues long. The CDR3 bases are TGCGCCAGCAGCTTGGCCTATGTGGGGGAGGCCGGGGAGCTGTTTTTT. Translating gives CASSLAYVGEAGELFF.

V is TRBV7-8 and J is TRBJ1-6; 8 bases agree with TRBD1. V gave up 2 bases and J gave up 5 bases; unmatched junction bases: 8. The CDR3 runs 17 residues. Germline V gene sequence: CDR1 SGHVS, CDR2 FQNEAQ. CDR3 residues: CASSLFSGGQDNSPLHF. As DNA, the CDR3 is TGTGCCAGCAGCTTATTCTCGGGGGGACAGGATAATTCACCCCTCCACTTT.

The chain uses TRBV2 and TRBJ2-5; 9 nucleotides align to TRBD2. V dropped 7 bases and J dropped 5; count of bases not matched to a gene: 11. Per germline, CDR1 SNHLY and CDR2 FYNNEI. The CDR3 covers 15 residues. CDR3 amino acids: CASNVGSGGGETQYF. The CDR3 bases are TGTGCCAGCAACGTCGGTAGCGGGGGAGGTGAGACCCAGTACTTC.

This clone occurred a few times. The chain recombines TRBV4-1 with TRBJ2-7; weak D call: TRBD2 (5 bases). V was trimmed by 1 base and J by 0 bases, leaving 10 bases between them. There are 15 residues in the CDR3. In germline, CDR1 is MGHRA, CDR2 YSYEKL. DNA of the CDR3: TGCGCCAGCAGCCAAGTTCCCGGGGACTCCTACGAGCAGTACTTC. This encodes CASSQVPGDSYEQYF.

V and J are TRBV27 and TRBJ1-1; 11 positions match TRBD1. CDR3 length: 18 residues. The germline V gene encodes CDR1 MNHEY and CDR2 SMNVEV (reference sequence). V dropped 6 bases and J dropped 5; count of bases not matched to a gene: 17. CDR3 amino acids: CASSPISAADRGRTEAFF. The CDR3 nucleotides are TGTGCCAGCAGCCCAATCTCCGCAGCGGACAGGGGGCGGACTGAAGCTTTCTTT.

The chain combines TRBV11-2 with TRBJ2-5; 11 bases are a match to TRBD2. Trimming removed 5 bases from V and 2 bases from J; junction bases left unmatched: 7. Germline assignment: CDR1 SGHAT and CDR2 FQNNGV. This CDR3 is 16 amino acids long. CDR3 bases: TGTGCCAGCAGCCTTACTAGCGGGGGAGGGCAAGAGACCCAGTACTTC. Encoded protein: CASSLTSGGGQETQYF.

The J gene is TRBJ1-1, the V gene TRBV6-5, with D hard to call. V was pared by 7 bases and J by 5 bases, with 17 bases between. The V gene's germline CDR1 is MNHEY and CDR2 SVGAGI. The CDR3 is 14 amino acids. CDR3 residues: CASKDPTLGTEAFF. The CDR3 DNA reads as TGTGCCAGCAAAGACCCGACCCTCGGGACTGAAGCTTTCTTT.

The genes are TRBV2 and TRBJ2-3; perhaps TRBD1 as D (5 bases). This CDR3 has 14 residues. From germline, CDR1 is SNHLY and CDR2 FYNNEI. V lost 3 bases and J 4 bases, leaving 11 bases between the germline ends. The CDR3 DNA reads TGTGCCAGCAGTGACGCAGGGTGGGCAGATACGCAGTATTTT. Translation: CASSDAGWADTQYF.

The gene calls are TRBV7-3 and TRBJ1-2; 12 bases fit TRBD1. Germline values: CDR1 SGHTA, CDR2 FQGTGA. V shed 1 base, J shed 3 bases, and the junction held 9 bases outside the gene matches. This CDR3 has 18 residues. CDR3 DNA sequence: TGTGCCAGCAGCTTAAGGAGATCGGGACAGGGGGCAGACTATGGCTACACCTTC. Protein product: CASSLRRSGQGADYGYTF.